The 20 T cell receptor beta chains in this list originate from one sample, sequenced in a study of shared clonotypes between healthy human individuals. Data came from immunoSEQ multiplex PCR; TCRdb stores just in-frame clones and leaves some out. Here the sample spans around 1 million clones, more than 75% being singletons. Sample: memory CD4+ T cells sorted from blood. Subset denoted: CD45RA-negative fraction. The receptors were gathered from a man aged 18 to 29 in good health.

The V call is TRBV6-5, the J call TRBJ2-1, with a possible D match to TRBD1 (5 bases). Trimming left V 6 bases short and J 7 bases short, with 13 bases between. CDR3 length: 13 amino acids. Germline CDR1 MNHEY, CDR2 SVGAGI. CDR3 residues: CASSPKGYNEQFF. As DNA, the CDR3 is TGTGCCAGCAGCCCCAAGGGGTATAATGAGCAGTTCTTC.

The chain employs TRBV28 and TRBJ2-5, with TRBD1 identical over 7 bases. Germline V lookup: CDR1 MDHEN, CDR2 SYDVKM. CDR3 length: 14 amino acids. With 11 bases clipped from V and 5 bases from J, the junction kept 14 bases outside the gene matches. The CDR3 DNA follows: TGTGCCGGTAAGAAGACAGGGAAGAGTGAGACCCAGTACTTC. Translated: CAGKKTGKSETQYF. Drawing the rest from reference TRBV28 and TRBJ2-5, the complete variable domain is DVKVTQSSRYLVKRTGEKVFLECVQDMDHENMFWYRQDPGLGLRLIYFSYDVKMKEKGDIPEGYSVSREKKERFSLILESASTNQTSMYLCAGKKTGKSETQYFGPGTRLLVL.

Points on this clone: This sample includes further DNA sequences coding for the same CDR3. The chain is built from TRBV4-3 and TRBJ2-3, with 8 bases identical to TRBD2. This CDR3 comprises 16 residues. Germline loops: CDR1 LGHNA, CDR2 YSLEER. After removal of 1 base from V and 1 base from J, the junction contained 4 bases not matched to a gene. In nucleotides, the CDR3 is TGCGCCAGCAGCCAAGGATCGACTAGCGGCACAGATACGCAGTATTTT. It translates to CASSQGSTSGTDTQYF.

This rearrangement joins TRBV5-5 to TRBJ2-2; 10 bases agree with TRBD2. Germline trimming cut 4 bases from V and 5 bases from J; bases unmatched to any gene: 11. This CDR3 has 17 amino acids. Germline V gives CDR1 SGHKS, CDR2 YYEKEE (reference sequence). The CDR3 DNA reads TGTGCCAGCAGCGAGGCTAGCGGGAGACTTACGACCGGGGAGCTGTTTTTT. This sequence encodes CASSEASGRLTTGELFF.

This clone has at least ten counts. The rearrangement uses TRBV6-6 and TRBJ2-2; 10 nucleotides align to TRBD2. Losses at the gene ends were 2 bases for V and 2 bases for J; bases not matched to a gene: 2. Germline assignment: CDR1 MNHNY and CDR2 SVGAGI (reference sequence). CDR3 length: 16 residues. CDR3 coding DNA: TGTGCCAGCAGTTACCGACTAGCGGGCAACACCGGGGAGCTGTTTTTT. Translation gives CASSYRLAGNTGELFF.

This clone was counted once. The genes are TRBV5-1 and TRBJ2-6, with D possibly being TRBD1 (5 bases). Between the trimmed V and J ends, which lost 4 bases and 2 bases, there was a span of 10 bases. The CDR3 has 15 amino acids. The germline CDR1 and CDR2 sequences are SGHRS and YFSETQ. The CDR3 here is CASSHQGTGANVLTF. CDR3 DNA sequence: TGCGCCAGCAGCCACCAGGGTACTGGGGCCAACGTCCTGACTTTC.

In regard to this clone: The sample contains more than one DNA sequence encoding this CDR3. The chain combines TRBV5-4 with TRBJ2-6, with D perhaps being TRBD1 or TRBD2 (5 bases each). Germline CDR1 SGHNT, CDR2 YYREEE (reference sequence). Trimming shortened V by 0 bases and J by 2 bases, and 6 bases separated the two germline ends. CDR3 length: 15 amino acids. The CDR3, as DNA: TGTGCCAGCAGCTTGGGAGGGGCTGGGGCCAACGTCCTGACTTTC. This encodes CASSLGGAGANVLTF.

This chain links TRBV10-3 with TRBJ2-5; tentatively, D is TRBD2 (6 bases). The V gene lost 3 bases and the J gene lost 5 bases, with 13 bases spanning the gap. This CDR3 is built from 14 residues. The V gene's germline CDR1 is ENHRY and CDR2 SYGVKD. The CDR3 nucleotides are TGTGCCATCAGTGAACCCGGGGGTGGGGAGACCCAGTACTTC. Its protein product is CAISEPGGGETQYF.

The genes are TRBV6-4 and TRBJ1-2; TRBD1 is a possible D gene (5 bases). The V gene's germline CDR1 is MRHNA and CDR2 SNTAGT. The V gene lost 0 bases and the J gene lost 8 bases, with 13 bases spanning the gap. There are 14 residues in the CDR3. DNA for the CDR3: TGTGCCAGCAGTGACTCTGGCAGGGTTGGCGGCTACACCTTC. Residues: CASSDSGRVGGYTF.

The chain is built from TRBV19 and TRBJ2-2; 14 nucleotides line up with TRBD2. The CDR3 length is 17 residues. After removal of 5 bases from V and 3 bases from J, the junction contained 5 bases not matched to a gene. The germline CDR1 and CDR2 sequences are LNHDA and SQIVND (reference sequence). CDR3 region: CASSGTSGSWDTGELFF. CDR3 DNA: TGTGCCAGTAGTGGGACTAGCGGGAGTTGGGACACCGGGGAGCTGTTTTTT.

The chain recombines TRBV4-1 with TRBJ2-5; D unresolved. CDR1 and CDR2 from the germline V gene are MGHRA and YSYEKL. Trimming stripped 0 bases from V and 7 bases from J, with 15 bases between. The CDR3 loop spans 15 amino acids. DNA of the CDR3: TGCGCCAGCAGCCAAGAAAGAACGATAAAGGGGACCCAGTACTTC. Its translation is CASSQERTIKGTQYF.

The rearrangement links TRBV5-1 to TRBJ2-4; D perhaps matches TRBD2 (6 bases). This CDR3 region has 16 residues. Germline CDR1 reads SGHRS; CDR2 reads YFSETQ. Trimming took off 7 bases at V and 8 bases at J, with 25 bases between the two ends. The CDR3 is CASSLAGPQNRHIQYF. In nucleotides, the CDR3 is TGCGCCAGCTCTTTGGCGGGGCCCCAGAACCGGCACATTCAGTACTTC.

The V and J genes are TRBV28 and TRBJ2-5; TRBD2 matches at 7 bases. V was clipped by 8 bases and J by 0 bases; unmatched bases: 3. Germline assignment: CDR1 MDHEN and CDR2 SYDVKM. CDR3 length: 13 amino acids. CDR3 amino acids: CASGEGYQETQYF. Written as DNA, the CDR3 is TGTGCCAGCGGGGAGGGGTACCAAGAGACCCAGTACTTC. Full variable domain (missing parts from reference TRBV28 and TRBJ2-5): DVKVTQSSRYLVKRTGEKVFLECVQDMDHENMFWYRQDPGLGLRLIYFSYDVKMKEKGDIPEGYSVSREKKERFSLILESASTNQTSMYLCASGEGYQETQYFGPGTRLLVL.

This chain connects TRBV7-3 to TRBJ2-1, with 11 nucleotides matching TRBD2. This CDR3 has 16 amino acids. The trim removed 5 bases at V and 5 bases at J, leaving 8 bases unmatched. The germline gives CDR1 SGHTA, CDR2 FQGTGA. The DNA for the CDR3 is TGTGCCAGCAGCGCGTATAGCGGGGGGGCTCACAATGAGCAGTTCTTC. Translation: CASSAYSGGAHNEQFF.

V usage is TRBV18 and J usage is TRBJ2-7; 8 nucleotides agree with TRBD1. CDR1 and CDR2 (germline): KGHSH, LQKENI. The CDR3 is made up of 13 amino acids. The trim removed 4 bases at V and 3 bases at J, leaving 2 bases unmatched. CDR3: CASSQQGVYEQYF. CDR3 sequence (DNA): TGTGCCAGCTCACAACAGGGGGTCTACGAGCAGTACTTC.

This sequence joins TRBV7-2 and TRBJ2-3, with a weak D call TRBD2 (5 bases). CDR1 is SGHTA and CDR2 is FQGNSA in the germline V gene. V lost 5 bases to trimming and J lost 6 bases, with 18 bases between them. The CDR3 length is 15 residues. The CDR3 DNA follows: TGTGCCAGCAGCGACCGCCCTAGCCCCGTTGATACGCAGTATTTT. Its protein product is CASSDRPSPVDTQYF.

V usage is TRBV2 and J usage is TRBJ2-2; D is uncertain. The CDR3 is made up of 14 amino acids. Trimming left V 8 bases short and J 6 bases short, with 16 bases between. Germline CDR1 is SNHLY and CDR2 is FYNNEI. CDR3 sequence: CASVWGGLPGELFF. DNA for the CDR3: TGTGCCAGCGTGTGGGGTGGGTTGCCCGGGGAGCTGTTTTTT.

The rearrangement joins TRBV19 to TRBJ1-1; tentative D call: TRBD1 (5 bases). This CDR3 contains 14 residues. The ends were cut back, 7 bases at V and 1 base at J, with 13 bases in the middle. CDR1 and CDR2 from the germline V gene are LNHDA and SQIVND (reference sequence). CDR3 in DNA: TGTGCCAGTAACCAGGGTGGACAGAACACTGAAGCTTTCTTT. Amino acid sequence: CASNQGGQNTEAFF. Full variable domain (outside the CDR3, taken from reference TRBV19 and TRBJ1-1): DGGITQSPKYLFRKEGQNVTLSCEQNLNHDAMYWYRQDPGQGLRLIYYSQIVNDFQKGDIAEGYSVSREKKESFPLTVTSAQKNPTAFYLCASNQGGQNTEAFFGQGTRLTVV.

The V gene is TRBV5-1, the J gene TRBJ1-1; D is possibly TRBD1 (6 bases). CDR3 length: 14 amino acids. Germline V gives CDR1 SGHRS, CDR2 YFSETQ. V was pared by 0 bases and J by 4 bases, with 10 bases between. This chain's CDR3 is CASSLVGGATEAFF. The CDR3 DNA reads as TGCGCCAGCAGCTTGGTCGGGGGCGCCACTGAAGCTTTCTTT.

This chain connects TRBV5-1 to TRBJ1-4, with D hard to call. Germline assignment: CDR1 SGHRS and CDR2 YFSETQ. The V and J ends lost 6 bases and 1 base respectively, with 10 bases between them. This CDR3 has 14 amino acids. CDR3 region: CASNVGLTNEKLFF. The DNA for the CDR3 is TGCGCCAGCAATGTAGGCTTAACTAATGAAAAACTGTTTTTT.